Listed here is a single T cell receptor beta chain. Its antigen is not known. The source of the sample is a study of identical twins. Study observations and caveats: Instead of following the same donors, the conclusions were based on cross-sectional statistical analysis. Out-of-frame beta sequences exhibited a weaker degree of excess twin sharing.

Carrying unique molecular identifiers, the cDNA also gained a universal primer site through template switching. TCRdb reanalysed the 5' RACE reads using MiXCR and keeps one entry per CDR3 protein. The top ten clones hold 0.25% to 0.3% of a sample with approximately 1.8 million distinct CDR3 sequences, roughly 35% of them seen once. V trimming: 3 bases; J trimming: 2 bases; junction bases outside the gene matches: 9. CDR3 size: 16 residues. Germline assignment: CDR1 SGDLS and CDR2 YYNGEE. Sequencing was performed on cord blood. The chain is built from TRBV9 and TRBJ2-3; 7 bases match TRBD2. This clonotype was obtained from a newborn girl in good health. CDR3 sequence: CASSATGTTYTDTQYF. As DNA, the CDR3 is TGTGCCAGCAGCGCAACCGGGACTACCTACACAGATACGCAGTATTTT.